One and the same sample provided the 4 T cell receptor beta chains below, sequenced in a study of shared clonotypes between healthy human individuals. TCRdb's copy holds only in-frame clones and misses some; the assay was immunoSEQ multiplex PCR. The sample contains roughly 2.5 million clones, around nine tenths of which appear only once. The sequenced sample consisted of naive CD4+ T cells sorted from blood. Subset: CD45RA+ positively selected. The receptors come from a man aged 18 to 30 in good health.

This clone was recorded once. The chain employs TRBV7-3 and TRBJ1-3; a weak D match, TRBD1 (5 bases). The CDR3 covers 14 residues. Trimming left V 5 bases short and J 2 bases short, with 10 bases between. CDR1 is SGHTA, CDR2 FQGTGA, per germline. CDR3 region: CASSPDSAGNTIYF. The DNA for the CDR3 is TGTGCCAGCAGCCCTGACAGTGCTGGAAACACCATATATTTT.

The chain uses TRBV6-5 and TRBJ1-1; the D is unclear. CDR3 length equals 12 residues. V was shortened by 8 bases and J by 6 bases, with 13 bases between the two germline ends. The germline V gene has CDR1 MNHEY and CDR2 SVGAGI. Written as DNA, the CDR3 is TGTGCCAGCCAAAGCGTGGGATCTGAAGCTTTCTTT. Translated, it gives CASQSVGSEAFF.

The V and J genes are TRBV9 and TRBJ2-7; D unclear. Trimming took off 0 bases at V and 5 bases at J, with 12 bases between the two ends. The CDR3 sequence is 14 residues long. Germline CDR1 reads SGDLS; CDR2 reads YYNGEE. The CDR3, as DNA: TGTGCCAGCAGCGTAGGCCCTGACTCGAACGAGCAGTACTTC. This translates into CASSVGPDSNEQYF.

The CDR3, as DNA: TGTGCCATCAGTGAACGGGAGGACTTGCAGTTCTTC. It translates to CAISEREDLQFF. The chain employs TRBV10-3 and TRBJ2-1; 7 bases fit TRBD2. CDR3 length: 12 residues. V was pared by 3 bases and J by 12 bases, with 5 bases of the junction left unmatched. Germline loops: CDR1 ENHRY, CDR2 SYGVKD.